These 7 T cell receptor beta chains were all obtained from the same sample, sequenced in a study of blood T cell repertoires in COVID-19. Only in-frame clones appear in the TCRdb table, and some are missing; sequencing was by immunoSEQ multiplex PCR. Among about 240,000 clones listed, roughly 80% were seen once. The specimen was PBMCs or T cells enriched from blood (not recorded which). All receptors derive from a woman in her thirties or forties who had been exposed to COVID-19.

V is TRBV18 and J is TRBJ1-2; TRBD1 aligns across 7 bases. The germline CDR1 and CDR2 sequences are KGHSH and LQKENI. V shed 3 bases, J shed 6 bases, and the junction held 1 base outside the gene matches. The CDR3 has 12 residues. The DNA of the CDR3 is TGTGCCAGCTCACCCGACAGGGATGGCTACACCTTC. This codes for CASSPDRDGYTF.

This clone was seen only once. This chain connects TRBV3-1 (or the pseudogene TRBV3-2) to TRBJ2-3; 9 positions match TRBD2. Unmatched junction bases numbered 3, after V lost 8 bases and J lost 0 bases. CDR1 and CDR2 (germline): LGHDT, YNNKEL (reference sequence). The CDR3 spans 14 residues. In DNA, the CDR3 is TGTGCCAGCGGACTAGCGCTCAGCACAGATACGCAGTATTTT. It yields the protein CASGLALSTDTQYF.

The count of this clone is one. The rearrangement links TRBV6-5 to TRBJ2-7; 8 nucleotides agree with TRBD2. Germline CDR1 MNHEY, CDR2 SVGAGI. This CDR3 is built from 14 residues. With 6 bases clipped from V and 4 bases from J, the junction kept 8 bases outside the gene matches. DNA of the CDR3: TGTGCCAGCAGGACTAGAGCGGGGGCATACGAGCAGTACTTC. It specifies CASRTRAGAYEQYF.

V gene TRBV5-1 combines with J gene TRBJ2-2, with 8 bases fitting TRBD1. The germline V gene has CDR1 SGHRS and CDR2 YFSETQ. This CDR3 spans 17 amino acids. Trimming removed 0 bases from V and 5 bases from J; junction bases left unmatched: 9. CDR3 amino acids: CASSLELTGARTGELFF. CDR3 nucleotides: TGCGCCAGCAGCTTGGAGTTGACAGGGGCCCGAACCGGGGAGCTGTTTTTT.

This clone was observed once. The chain recombines TRBV7-2 with TRBJ2-5; 9 positions agree with TRBD2. Germline V gene lookup returns CDR1 SGHTA and CDR2 FQGNSA. The CDR3 has 16 residues. V shed 1 base and J 9 bases; nucleotides not matched to a gene: 12. The CDR3, as DNA: TGTGCCAGCAGCTTAGTCCGCGGGGCGGGGGGGTTGGCCCAGTACTTC. It encodes CASSLVRGAGGLAQYF.

This rearrangement joins TRBV13 to TRBJ2-1; the D is unclear. Trimming stripped 3 bases from V and 3 bases from J, with 6 bases between. The CDR3 extends over 13 amino acids. Looked up from germline, CDR1 is PRHDT and CDR2 is FYEKMQ (reference sequence). CDR3 amino acids: CASSFYNYNEQFF. The DNA for the CDR3 is TGTGCCAGCAGCTTTTACAACTACAATGAGCAGTTCTTC.

The chain recombines TRBV25-1 with TRBJ1-3; D gene ambiguous. Germline assignment: CDR1 MGHDK and CDR2 SYGVNS. The CDR3 length is 15 residues. With 1 base removed from V and 4 bases from J, the gap between germline ends came to 11 bases. The CDR3 DNA is TGTGCCAGCAGTGAATCAACCTCGGGAGGAAACACCATATATTTT. Protein: CASSESTSGGNTIYF.